These T cell receptor beta chains were read from a single sample in a study of blood T cell repertoires in COVID-19. Method: immunoSEQ multiplex PCR; TCRdb's copy keeps in-frame clones and lacks some. The table has hundreds of thousands of clones, over 75% seen once. The sequencing input was PBMCs or T cells enriched from blood (not recorded which). All receptors derive from a young woman who had recovered from COVID-19. The CDR3 runs from the conserved cysteine through the conserved F or W. A D gene is named only where the DNA matches it firmly. The listing skips clone size in some rows; elsewhere it reads once, few, many or a size class.

J gene: TRBJ1-6; D gene: .; clone size: .; V gene: TRBV11-2; CDR3 length: 16; CDR3 protein: CASSLGATSYNSPLHF; CDR3 DNA: TGTGCCAGCAGCTTAGGGGCCACCTCCTATAATTCACCCCTCCACTTT
J gene: TRBJ2-5; D gene: TRBD2; clone size: .; V gene: TRBV5-1; CDR3 length: 15; CDR3 protein: CASSLVAGGQETQYF; CDR3 DNA: TGCGCCAGCAGCTTGGTAGCGGGGGGGCAGGAGACCCAGTACTTC
J gene: TRBJ2-7; D gene: .; clone size: .; V gene: TRBV19; CDR3 length: 14; CDR3 protein: CASSIRGRYYEQYF; CDR3 DNA: TGTGCCAGTAGTATCAGGGGACGATACTACGAGCAGTACTTC
J gene: TRBJ2-1; D gene: TRBD1; clone size: .; V gene: TRBV6-5; CDR3 length: 14; CDR3 protein: CASSYSNRGNEQFF; CDR3 DNA: TGTGCCAGCAGTTACTCTAACAGGGGGAATGAGCAGTTCTTC
J gene: TRBJ2-5; D gene: TRBD2; clone size: .; V gene: TRBV2; CDR3 length: 15; CDR3 protein: CASSESGGPWETQYF; CDR3 DNA: TGTGCCAGCAGTGAAAGCGGGGGGCCCTGGGAGACCCAGTACTTC
J gene: TRBJ1-2; D gene: .; clone size: .; V gene: TRBV11-2; CDR3 length: 12; CDR3 protein: CASSLDRYGYTF; CDR3 DNA: TGTGCCAGCAGCTTAGATCGCTATGGCTACACCTTC
J gene: TRBJ2-5; D gene: .; clone size: .; V gene: TRBV6-6; CDR3 length: 16; CDR3 protein: CASSRFTGTPQETQYF; CDR3 DNA: TGTGCCAGCAGTAGATTTACCGGGACACCTCAAGAGACCCAGTACTTC
J gene: TRBJ1-1; D gene: TRBD1; clone size: .; V gene: TRBV18; CDR3 length: 14; CDR3 protein: CASSSTGDDTEAFF; CDR3 DNA: TGTGCCAGCTCATCTACAGGGGATGACACTGAAGCTTTCTTT
J gene: TRBJ2-7; D gene: .; clone size: .; V gene: TRBV7-6; CDR3 length: 12; CDR3 protein: CASSPGLPEQYF; CDR3 DNA: TGTGCCAGCAGCCCGGGACTTCCCGAGCAGTACTTC
J gene: TRBJ1-1; D gene: .; clone size: .; V gene: TRBV5-1; CDR3 length: 15; CDR3 protein: CASSFSGGSGTEAFF; CDR3 DNA: TGCGCCAGCAGCTTCTCTGGGGGGTCCGGCACTGAAGCTTTCTTT
J gene: TRBJ1-2; D gene: .; clone size: .; V gene: TRBV19; CDR3 length: 16; CDR3 protein: CASSIPGLGAIYGYTF; CDR3 DNA: TGTGCCAGTAGTATACCTGGTCTGGGGGCGATTTATGGCTACACCTTC
J gene: TRBJ2-3; D gene: TRBD1; clone size: few; V gene: TRBV5-6; CDR3 length: 14; CDR3 protein: CASSSDRITDTQYF; CDR3 DNA: TGTGCCAGCAGTTCGGACAGGATCACAGATACGCAGTATTTT
J gene: TRBJ2-5; D gene: .; clone size: .; V gene: TRBV10-2; CDR3 length: 12; CDR3 protein: CASRGQTETQYF; CDR3 DNA: TGCGCCAGCAGAGGACAGACCGAGACCCAGTACTTC
J gene: TRBJ1-5; D gene: TRBD1; clone size: .; V gene: TRBV19; CDR3 length: 13; CDR3 protein: CASRTGSNQPQHF; CDR3 DNA: TGTGCCAGTAGGACAGGGAGTAATCAGCCCCAGCATTTT
J gene: TRBJ1-2; D gene: .; clone size: .; V gene: TRBV2; CDR3 length: 12; CDR3 protein: CASRTQGDGYTF; CDR3 DNA: TGTGCCAGCAGGACTCAGGGTGACGGCTACACCTTC
J gene: TRBJ2-2; D gene: .; clone size: .; V gene: TRBV24-1; CDR3 length: 14; CDR3 protein: CATSELQGSGELFF; CDR3 DNA: TGTGCCACCAGTGAGCTTCAGGGATCCGGGGAGCTGTTTTTT
J gene: TRBJ1-1; D gene: .; clone size: once; V gene: TRBV2; CDR3 length: 12; CDR3 protein: CASSARTAEAFF; CDR3 DNA: TGTGCCAGCAGTGCAAGGACAGCTGAAGCTTTCTTT
J gene: TRBJ1-2; D gene: .; clone size: few; V gene: TRBV25-1; CDR3 length: 14; CDR3 protein: CASSDTITGYGYTF; CDR3 DNA: TGTGCCAGCAGTGACACCATAACAGGATATGGCTACACCTTC
J gene: TRBJ1-3; D gene: TRBD1; clone size: .; V gene: TRBV6-1; CDR3 length: 16; CDR3 protein: CASSEPGQPSGNTIYF; CDR3 DNA: TGTGCCAGCAGCGAACCGGGACAGCCTTCTGGAAACACCATATATTTT
J gene: TRBJ1-1; D gene: .; clone size: .; V gene: TRBV21-1; CDR3 length: 14; CDR3 protein: CASSTWTENTEAFF; CDR3 DNA: TGTGCCAGCAGCACCTGGACTGAGAACACTGAAGCTTTCTTT
J gene: TRBJ2-7; D gene: TRBD1; clone size: .; V gene: TRBV12-3/TRBV12-4; CDR3 length: 13; CDR3 protein: CASKPGQGSEQYF; CDR3 DNA: TGTGCCAGTAAACCGGGACAGGGAAGCGAGCAGTACTTC
J gene: TRBJ2-5; D gene: .; clone size: .; V gene: TRBV14; CDR3 length: 17; CDR3 protein: CASSQDVGAGVRETQYF; CDR3 DNA: TGTGCCAGCAGCCAAGACGTAGGGGCAGGGGTAAGAGAGACCCAGTACTTC
J gene: TRBJ1-5; D gene: .; clone size: .; V gene: TRBV4-1; CDR3 length: 17; CDR3 protein: CASSHTIVGGGNQPQHF; CDR3 DNA: TGCGCCAGCAGCCACACCATCGTAGGAGGAGGCAATCAGCCCCAGCATTTT
J gene: TRBJ2-3; D gene: .; clone size: .; V gene: TRBV5-1; CDR3 length: 15; CDR3 protein: CASRGQGTSTDTQYF; CDR3 DNA: TGCGCCAGCAGAGGGCAGGGGACCTCAACAGATACGCAGTATTTT
J gene: TRBJ2-3; D gene: .; clone size: .; V gene: TRBV4-1; CDR3 length: 16; CDR3 protein: CASSQNTGSSTDTQYF; CDR3 DNA: TGCGCCAGCAGCCAAAATACAGGGTCGAGCACAGATACGCAGTATTTT
J gene: TRBJ1-3; D gene: .; clone size: .; V gene: TRBV14; CDR3 length: 16; CDR3 protein: CASSQEVRTSGNTIYF; CDR3 DNA: TGTGCCAGCAGCCAAGAAGTTCGGACAAGTGGAAACACCATATATTTT
J gene: TRBJ1-5; D gene: .; clone size: .; V gene: TRBV19; CDR3 length: 12; CDR3 protein: CASSLWLEPQHF; CDR3 DNA: TGTGCCAGTAGTCTCTGGCTGGAGCCCCAGCATTTT
J gene: TRBJ2-5; D gene: .; clone size: .; V gene: TRBV27; CDR3 length: 13; CDR3 protein: CATGSRLSETQYF; CDR3 DNA: TGTGCCACCGGTTCGCGGCTTTCGGAGACCCAGTACTTC
J gene: TRBJ2-3; D gene: TRBD1; clone size: .; V gene: TRBV5-6; CDR3 length: 16; CDR3 protein: CASSWGQGALPDTQYF; CDR3 DNA: TGTGCCAGCAGCTGGGGGCAGGGGGCGCTTCCAGATACGCAGTATTTT
J gene: TRBJ1-2; D gene: .; clone size: .; V gene: TRBV30; CDR3 length: 12; CDR3 protein: CAGSGGDYGYTF; CDR3 DNA: TGTGCCGGATCGGGGGGAGACTATGGCTACACCTTC
J gene: TRBJ1-2; D gene: TRBD1; clone size: .; V gene: TRBV4-1; CDR3 length: 15; CDR3 protein: CASSQGDSNARGYTF; CDR3 DNA: TGCGCCAGCAGCCAAGGGGACAGCAACGCTAGGGGCTACACCTTC
J gene: TRBJ1-6; D gene: .; clone size: .; V gene: TRBV4-2; CDR3 length: 16; CDR3 protein: CASSQVATAINSPLHF; CDR3 DNA: TGTGCCAGCAGCCAAGTTGCGACAGCTATTAATTCACCCCTCCACTTT
J gene: TRBJ1-1; D gene: .; clone size: .; V gene: TRBV2; CDR3 length: 14; CDR3 protein: CASSESGGGTEAFF; CDR3 DNA: TGTGCCAGCAGTGAATCTGGGGGGGGTACTGAAGCTTTCTTT
J gene: TRBJ1-5; D gene: .; clone size: .; V gene: TRBV9; CDR3 length: 16; CDR3 protein: CASSGCRGAAFQPQHF; CDR3 DNA: TGTGCCAGCAGCGGTTGTCGGGGAGCGGCCTTCCAGCCCCAGCATTTT
J gene: TRBJ2-6; D gene: .; clone size: .; V gene: TRBV6-5; CDR3 length: 16; CDR3 protein: CASSLTHRSGANVLTF; CDR3 DNA: TGTGCCAGCAGTTTGACACATCGCTCTGGGGCCAACGTCCTGACTTTC
J gene: TRBJ2-3; D gene: TRBD1; clone size: .; V gene: TRBV19; CDR3 length: 15; CDR3 protein: CASKQDRGLTDTQYF; CDR3 DNA: TGTGCCAGTAAGCAGGACAGGGGTCTCACAGATACGCAGTATTTT
J gene: TRBJ2-5; D gene: .; clone size: .; V gene: TRBV7-9; CDR3 length: 15; CDR3 protein: CASSHIPLSQETQYF; CDR3 DNA: TGTGCCAGCAGCCACATCCCACTATCACAAGAGACCCAGTACTTC
J gene: TRBJ2-1; D gene: TRBD2; clone size: .; V gene: TRBV11-2; CDR3 length: 18; CDR3 protein: CASSLRTSGGIGDNEQFF; CDR3 DNA: TGTGCCAGCAGCTTGAGGACTAGCGGGGGGATAGGAGACAATGAGCAGTTCTTC
J gene: TRBJ1-1; D gene: TRBD1; clone size: .; V gene: TRBV29-1; CDR3 length: 13; CDR3 protein: CSAVGQGNTEAFF; CDR3 DNA: TGCAGCGCCGTGGGACAGGGGAACACTGAAGCTTTCTTT
J gene: TRBJ1-5; D gene: TRBD1; clone size: .; V gene: TRBV23-1; CDR3 length: 19; CDR3 protein: CASRRTGTGPPYSNQPQHF; CDR3 DNA: TGCGCCAGCAGGCGAACCGGGACAGGTCCCCCCTACAGCAATCAGCCCCAGCATTTT
J gene: TRBJ1-3; D gene: TRBD1; clone size: .; V gene: TRBV9; CDR3 length: 14; CDR3 protein: CASSSDRVGNTIYF; CDR3 DNA: TGTGCCAGCAGCTCGGACAGGGTTGGAAACACCATATATTTT
J gene: TRBJ1-1; D gene: TRBD1; clone size: once; V gene: TRBV5-1; CDR3 length: 15; CDR3 protein: CASSLSAGGGTEAFF; CDR3 DNA: TGCGCCAGCAGCTTGTCCGCAGGGGGCGGCACTGAAGCTTTCTTT